These 10 T cell receptor beta chains share one sample of origin, sequenced in a study of control samples from healthy donors and cancer patients. Assay: immunoSEQ multiplex PCR; the TCRdb copy retains only in-frame clones and omits some. The sample records about 120,000 clones, roughly 91% being singletons. Sequenced input: blood. These receptors all stem from a man aged 40-49 years in good health.

This chain joins TRBV11-1 and TRBJ1-1, with D maybe TRBD1 (5 bases). Germline assignment: CDR1 SGHAT and CDR2 FQDESV (reference sequence). The CDR3 runs to 13 residues. V was cut by 5 bases and J by 4 bases, with 11 bases left in between. CDR3 sequence: CASSPPGITEAFF. DNA of the CDR3: TGTGCCAGCAGCCCCCCAGGGATCACTGAAGCTTTCTTT.

This chain joins TRBV6-5 and TRBJ1-3, with D possibly TRBD1 on 6 matching bases. V lost 7 bases, J lost 0 bases, and 10 bases lay in between. The germline V gene has CDR1 MNHEY and CDR2 SVGAGI. The CDR3 totals 14 residues. CDR3 sequence (DNA): TGTGCCAGCATAAGGGACATCTCTGGAAACACCATATATTTT. Its protein is CASIRDISGNTIYF.

The rearrangement uses TRBV4-3 and TRBJ2-2; 7 nucleotides align to TRBD1. CDR1 and CDR2 (germline): LGHNA, YSLEER. The junction had 6 bases not matched to a gene; V was cut back by 8 bases and J by 0 bases. This CDR3 has 15 residues. Here the CDR3 reads CASCRGTANTGELFF. CDR3 DNA sequence: TGCGCCAGCTGCAGGGGGACCGCGAACACCGGGGAGCTGTTTTTT.

This clone was found a few times. The V and J genes are TRBV25-1 and TRBJ1-4, with D possibly TRBD1 on 5 matching bases. Per the germline V gene, CDR1 is MGHDK and CDR2 is SYGVNS. The V gene lost 0 bases and the J gene lost 11 bases, with 7 bases spanning the gap. This CDR3 is built from 12 residues. In DNA form, the CDR3 reads TGTGCCAGCAGTGAATACAGGGAGAAACTGTTTTTT. The encoded protein is CASSEYREKLFF.

The chain recombines TRBV5-8 with TRBJ1-2, with D maybe TRBD1 (6 bases). This CDR3 spans 13 amino acids. Germline CDR1 reads SGHTS; CDR2 reads YDEGEE. V lost 1 base, J lost 5 bases, and 9 bases lay in between. The CDR3 protein is CASSLSTGYGYTF. Written as DNA, the CDR3 is TGTGCCAGCAGCTTGTCAACAGGGTATGGCTACACCTTC.

The chain is built from TRBV9 and TRBJ2-7, with D possibly TRBD2 on 5 matching bases. Trimming removed 4 bases from V and 4 bases from J, with 18 bases in between. The germline CDR1 and CDR2 sequences are SGDLS and YYNGEE. The CDR3 consists of 15 residues. This CDR3 is CASSPRSSRLYEQYF. The CDR3 nucleotides read TGTGCCAGCAGCCCCCGTTCGTCCAGACTATACGAGCAGTACTTC.

This clone has a single count. The rearrangement uses TRBV11-3 and TRBJ1-2; a weak D match, TRBD1 (6 bases). There are 14 residues in the CDR3. Trimming pared 0 bases from V and 2 bases from J, leaving 7 bases between. Germline loops: CDR1 SGHNT, CDR2 YENEEA. The CDR3 loop reads CASSLDGQNYGYTF. DNA of the CDR3: TGTGCCAGCAGCTTAGACGGACAGAACTATGGCTACACCTTC.

The rearrangement links TRBV7-2 to TRBJ1-3, with D possibly being TRBD1 (6 bases). V lost 5 bases, J lost 0 bases, and 11 bases lay in between. The CDR3 is 15 residues long. The V gene's germline CDR1 is SGHTA and CDR2 FQGNSA. CDR3 DNA: TGTGCCAGCAGCCCCGACAGGTTCTCTGGAAACACCATATATTTT. Translating gives CASSPDRFSGNTIYF.

The chain couples TRBV30 to TRBJ1-1; D remains ambiguous. Trimming took off 1 base at V and 4 bases at J, with 4 bases between the two ends. CDR1 and CDR2 (germline): GTSNPN, SVGIG (reference sequence). This CDR3 spans 11 amino acids. In nucleotides, the CDR3 is TGTGCCTGGAGTGACCCCACTGAAGCTTTCTTT. This gives the protein CAWSDPTEAFF.

Comment on this clone: One junction end disagrees with the germline gene, perhaps due to a read error. The V gene is TRBV2, the J gene TRBJ1-2; the match to TRBD1 covers 8 bases. The V gene's germline CDR1 is SNHLY and CDR2 FYNNEI. The CDR3 totals 11 residues. As DNA, the CDR3 is TGTGCCAGCAGTGAAACCCGGGACAGGCTCTTC. It encodes CASSETRDRLF.